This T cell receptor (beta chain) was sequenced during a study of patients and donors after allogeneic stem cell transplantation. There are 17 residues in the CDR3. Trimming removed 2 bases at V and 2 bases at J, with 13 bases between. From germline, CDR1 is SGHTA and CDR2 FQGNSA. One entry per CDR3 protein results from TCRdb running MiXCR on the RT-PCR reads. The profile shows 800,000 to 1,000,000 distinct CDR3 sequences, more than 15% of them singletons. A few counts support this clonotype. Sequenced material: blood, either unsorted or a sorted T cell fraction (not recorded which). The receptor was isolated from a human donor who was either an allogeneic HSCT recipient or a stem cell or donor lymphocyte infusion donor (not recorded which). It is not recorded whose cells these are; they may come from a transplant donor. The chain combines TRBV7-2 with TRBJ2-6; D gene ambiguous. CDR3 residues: CASSLRITGPGANVLTF. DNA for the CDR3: TGTGCCAGCAGCTTACGAATCACTGGTCCTGGGGCCAACGTCCTGACTTTC.